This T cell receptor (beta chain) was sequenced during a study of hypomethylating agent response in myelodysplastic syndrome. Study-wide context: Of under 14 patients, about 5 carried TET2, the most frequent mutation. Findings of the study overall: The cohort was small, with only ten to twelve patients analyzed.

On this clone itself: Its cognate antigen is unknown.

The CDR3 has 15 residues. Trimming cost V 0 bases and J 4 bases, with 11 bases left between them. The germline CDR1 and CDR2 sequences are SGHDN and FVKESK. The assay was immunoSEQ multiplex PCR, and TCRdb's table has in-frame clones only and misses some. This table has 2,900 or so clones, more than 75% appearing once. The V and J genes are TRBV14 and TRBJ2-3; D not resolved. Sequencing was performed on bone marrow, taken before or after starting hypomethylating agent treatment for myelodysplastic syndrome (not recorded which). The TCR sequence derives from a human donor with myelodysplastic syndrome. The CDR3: CASSQDLSSADTQYF. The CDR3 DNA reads TGTGCCAGCAGCCAAGATCTGTCTTCGGCAGATACGCAGTATTTT.